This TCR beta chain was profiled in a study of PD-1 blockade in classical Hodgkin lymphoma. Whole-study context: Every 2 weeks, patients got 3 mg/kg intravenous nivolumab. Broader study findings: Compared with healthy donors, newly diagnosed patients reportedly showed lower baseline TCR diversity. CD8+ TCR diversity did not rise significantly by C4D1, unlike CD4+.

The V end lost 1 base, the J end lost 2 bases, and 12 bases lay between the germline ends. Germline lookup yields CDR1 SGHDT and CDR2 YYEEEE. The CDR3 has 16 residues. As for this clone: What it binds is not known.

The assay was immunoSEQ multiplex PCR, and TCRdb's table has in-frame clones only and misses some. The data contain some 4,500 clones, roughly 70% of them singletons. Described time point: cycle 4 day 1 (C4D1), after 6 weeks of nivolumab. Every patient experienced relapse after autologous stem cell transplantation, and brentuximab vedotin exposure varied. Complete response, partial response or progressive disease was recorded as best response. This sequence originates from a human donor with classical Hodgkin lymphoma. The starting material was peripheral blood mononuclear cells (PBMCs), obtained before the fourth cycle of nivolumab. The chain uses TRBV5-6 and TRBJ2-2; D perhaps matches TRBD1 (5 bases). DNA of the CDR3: TGTGCCAGCAGCTTGCTAGGACATAGAAACACCGGGGAGCTGTTTTTT. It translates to CASSLLGHRNTGELFF.